This T cell receptor beta chain is from a study of cytomegalovirus exposure and HLA in healthy donors. The study, taken as a whole, reports: Earlier analysis yielded a pattern in which most TCR beta V segments were productive about 90% or about 30% of the time. Confirmation in vitro established that a few CMV-associated chains were specific for CMV antigens. One variant, a missense change in DCLRE1C, was linked in a later analysis to TCR beta V- and J-gene trimming.

PCR amplification relied on 60 Vbeta primers (plus 13 Jbeta primers). Assay used: immunoSEQ multiplex PCR; TCRdb lists only in-frame clones, some missing. The sample records around 68,000 clones, roughly four fifths being singletons. This clone came up a few times. Its target is not known. At the time of sampling, donors were nominally healthy, though unrecorded immune exposures were likely. Material for sequencing was PBMCs. The receptor's source is a woman in her 30s in good health and CMV-seropositive.

The CDR3 DNA follows: TGTGCCAGCAGTAGGGACATGGCGAATACCTTC. It yields the protein CASSRDMANTF. The rearrangement uses TRBV6-1 and TRBJ1-2; a possible D gene is TRBD1 (6 bases). The length of the CDR3 is 11 residues. The V gene's germline CDR1 is MNHNS and CDR2 SASEGT. V was trimmed by 5 bases and J by 14 bases, leaving 15 bases between them.